This T cell receptor (beta chain) was obtained from a study of T-cell reconstitution after alpha-beta-depleted transplantation in children. The TCRbeta library incorporated unique molecular identifiers. TCRdb fed the PCR reads into MiXCR, producing one record per CDR3 protein. The table includes about 91,000 distinct CDR3 sequences, 8% to 9% detected once. A word on this clonotype: The junction differs from germline at one of its ends, possibly a read error.

This CDR3 contains 12 residues. CDR1 and CDR2 from the germline V gene are DFQATT and SNEGSKA (reference sequence). This TCR was sampled from a human donor who donated a stem cell graft to a child with congenital amegakaryocytic thrombocytopenia. The material sequenced was PBMCs from the stem cell graft donor, taken from the stem cell graft. The genes are TRBV20-1 and TRBJ2-3; D might be TRBD1 (5 bases). In DNA, the CDR3 is TGCAGCACGCCAGGGATAACAGATACGCAGTATTTC. Translation gives CSTPGITDTQYF.